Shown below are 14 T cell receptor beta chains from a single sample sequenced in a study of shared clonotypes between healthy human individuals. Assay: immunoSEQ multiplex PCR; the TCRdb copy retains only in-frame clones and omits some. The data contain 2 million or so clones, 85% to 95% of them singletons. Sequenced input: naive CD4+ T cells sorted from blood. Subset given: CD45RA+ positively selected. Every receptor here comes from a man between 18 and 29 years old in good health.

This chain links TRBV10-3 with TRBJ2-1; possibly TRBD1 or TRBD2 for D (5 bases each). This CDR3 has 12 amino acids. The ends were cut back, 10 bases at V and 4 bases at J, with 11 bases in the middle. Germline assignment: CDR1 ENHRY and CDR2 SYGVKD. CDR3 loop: CATAGSYNEQFF. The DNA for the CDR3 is TGTGCCACAGCAGGGAGTTACAATGAGCAGTTCTTC.

The DNA for the CDR3 is TGTGCCAGCAGTCCCGGGCTCCAGCCCCAGCATTTT. This gives the protein CASSPGLQPQHF. The chain employs TRBV28 and TRBJ1-5; D not certain. Trimming removed 5 bases from V and 7 bases from J, with 9 bases in between. The germline V gene encodes CDR1 MDHEN and CDR2 SYDVKM. This CDR3 is 12 amino acids long.

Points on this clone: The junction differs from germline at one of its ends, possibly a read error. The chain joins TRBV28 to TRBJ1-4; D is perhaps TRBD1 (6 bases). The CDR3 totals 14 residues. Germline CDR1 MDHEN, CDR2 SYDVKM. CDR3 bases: TGTGCCAGCAGTTTTCCCTTTTCTCAGACAGGTGAGGTTTTT. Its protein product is CASSFPFSQTGEVF. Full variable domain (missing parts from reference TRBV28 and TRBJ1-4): DVKVTQSSRYLVKRTGEKVFLECVQDMDHENMFWYRQDPGLGLRLIYFSYDVKMKEKGDIPEGYSVSREKKERFSLILESASTNQTSMYLCASSFPFSQTGEVFGSGTQLSVL.

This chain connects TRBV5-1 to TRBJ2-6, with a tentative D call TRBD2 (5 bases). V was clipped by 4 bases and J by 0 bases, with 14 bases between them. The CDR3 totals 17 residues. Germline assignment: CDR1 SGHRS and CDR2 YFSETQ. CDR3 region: CASSRTYFSSGANVLTF. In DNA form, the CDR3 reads TGCGCCAGCAGCCGGACTTACTTCAGCTCTGGGGCCAACGTCCTGACTTTC.

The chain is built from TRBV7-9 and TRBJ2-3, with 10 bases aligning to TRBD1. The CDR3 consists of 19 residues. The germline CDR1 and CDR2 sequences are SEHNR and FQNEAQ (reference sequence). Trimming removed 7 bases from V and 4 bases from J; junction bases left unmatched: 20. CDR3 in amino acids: CASIPYDAGDRGRPDTQYF. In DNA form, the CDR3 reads TGTGCCAGCATCCCCTATGATGCGGGGGACAGGGGACGGCCAGATACGCAGTATTTT.

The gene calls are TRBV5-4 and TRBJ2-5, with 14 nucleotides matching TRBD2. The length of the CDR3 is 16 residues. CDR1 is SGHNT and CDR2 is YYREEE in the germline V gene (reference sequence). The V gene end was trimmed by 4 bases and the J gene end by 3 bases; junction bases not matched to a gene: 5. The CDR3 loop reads CASSPGLAGGKETQYF. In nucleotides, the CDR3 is TGTGCCAGCAGCCCCGGACTAGCGGGAGGAAAAGAGACCCAGTACTTC.

Here the CDR3 reads CASSVTGSTNEKLFF. The CDR3 nucleotides read TGTGCCAGCAGCGTGACCGGGAGCACTAATGAAAAACTGTTTTTT. V gene TRBV7-2 combines with J gene TRBJ1-4; D uncertain. The ends were cut back, 5 bases at V and 2 bases at J, with 12 bases in the middle. The CDR3 loop spans 15 amino acids. Per the germline V gene, CDR1 is SGHTA and CDR2 is FQGNSA. The full variable domain, in which reference TRBV7-2 and TRBJ1-4 provide the parts outside the CDR3, is GAGVSQSPSNKVTEKGKDVELRCDPISGHTALYWYRQSLGQGLEFLIYFQGNSAPDKSGLPSDRFSAERTGGSVSTLTIQRTQQEDSAVYLCASSVTGSTNEKLFFGSGTQLSVL.

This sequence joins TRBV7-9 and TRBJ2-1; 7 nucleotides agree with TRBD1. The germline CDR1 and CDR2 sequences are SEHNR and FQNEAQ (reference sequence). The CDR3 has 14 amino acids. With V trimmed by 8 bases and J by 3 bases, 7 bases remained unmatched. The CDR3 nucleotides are TGTGCCAGCGGTCGGGACAGCCTCTACAATGAGCAGTTCTTC. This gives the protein CASGRDSLYNEQFF.

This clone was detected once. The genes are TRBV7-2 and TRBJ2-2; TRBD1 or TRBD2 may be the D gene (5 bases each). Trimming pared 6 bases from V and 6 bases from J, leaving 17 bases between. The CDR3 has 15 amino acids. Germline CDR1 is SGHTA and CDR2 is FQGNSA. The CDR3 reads CASSQRTSGPGELFF. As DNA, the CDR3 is TGTGCCAGCAGTCAGAGGACGTCGGGGCCCGGGGAGCTGTTTTTT.

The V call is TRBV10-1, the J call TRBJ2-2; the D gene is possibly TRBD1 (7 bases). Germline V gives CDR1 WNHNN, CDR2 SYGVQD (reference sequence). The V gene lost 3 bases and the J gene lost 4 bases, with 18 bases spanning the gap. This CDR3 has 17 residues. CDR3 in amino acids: CASSERGTASGTGELFF. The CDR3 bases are TGCGCCAGCAGTGAACGCGGGACAGCATCGGGCACCGGGGAGCTGTTTTTT.

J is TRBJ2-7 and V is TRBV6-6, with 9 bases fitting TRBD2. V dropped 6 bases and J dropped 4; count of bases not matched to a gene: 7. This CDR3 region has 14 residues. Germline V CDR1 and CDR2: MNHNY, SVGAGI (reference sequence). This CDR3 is CASRTTSGAYEQYF. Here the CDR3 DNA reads TGTGCCAGCAGGACGACTAGCGGAGCTTACGAGCAGTACTTC.

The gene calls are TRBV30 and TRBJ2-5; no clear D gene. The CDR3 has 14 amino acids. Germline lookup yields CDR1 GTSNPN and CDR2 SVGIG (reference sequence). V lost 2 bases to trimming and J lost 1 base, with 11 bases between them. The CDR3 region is CAWSPTPGQETQYF. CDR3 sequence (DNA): TGTGCCTGGAGTCCTACGCCAGGCCAAGAGACCCAGTACTTC. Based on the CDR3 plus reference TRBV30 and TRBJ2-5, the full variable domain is SQTIHQWPATLVQPVGSPLSLECTVEGTSNPNLYWYRQAAGRGLQLLFYSVGIGQISSEVPQNLSASRPQDRQFILSSKKLLLSDSGFYLCAWSPTPGQETQYFGPGTRLLVL.

CDR3 sequence (DNA): TGCGCCAGCAGCTTAGTGCCAGGGAATGACTATGGCTACACCTTC. This gives the protein CASSLVPGNDYGYTF. This chain joins TRBV5-1 and TRBJ1-2, with D perhaps matching TRBD1 (5 bases). This CDR3 has 15 amino acids. CDR1 is SGHRS and CDR2 is YFSETQ in the germline V gene. Trimming stripped 2 bases from V and 3 bases from J, with 14 bases between. The full variable domain, its missing parts supplied by reference TRBV5-1 and TRBJ1-2, is KAGVTQTPRYLIKTRGQQVTLSCSPISGHRSVSWYQQTPGQGLQFLFEYFSETQRNKGNFPGRFSGRQFSNSRSEMNVSTLELGDSALYLCASSLVPGNDYGYTFGSGTRLTVV.

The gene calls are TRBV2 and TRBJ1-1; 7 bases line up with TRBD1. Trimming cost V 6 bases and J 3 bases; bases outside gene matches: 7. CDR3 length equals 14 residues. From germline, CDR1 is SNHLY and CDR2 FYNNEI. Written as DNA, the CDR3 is TGTGCCAGCAGGGGACAGCTTGTGGACACTGAAGCTTTCTTT. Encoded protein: CASRGQLVDTEAFF. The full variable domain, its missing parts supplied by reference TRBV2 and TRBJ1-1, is EPEVTQTPSHQVTQMGQEVILRCVPISNHLYFYWYRQILGQKVEFLVSFYNNEISEKSEIFDDQFSVERPDGSNFTLKIRSTKLEDSAMYFCASRGQLVDTEAFFGQGTRLTVV.